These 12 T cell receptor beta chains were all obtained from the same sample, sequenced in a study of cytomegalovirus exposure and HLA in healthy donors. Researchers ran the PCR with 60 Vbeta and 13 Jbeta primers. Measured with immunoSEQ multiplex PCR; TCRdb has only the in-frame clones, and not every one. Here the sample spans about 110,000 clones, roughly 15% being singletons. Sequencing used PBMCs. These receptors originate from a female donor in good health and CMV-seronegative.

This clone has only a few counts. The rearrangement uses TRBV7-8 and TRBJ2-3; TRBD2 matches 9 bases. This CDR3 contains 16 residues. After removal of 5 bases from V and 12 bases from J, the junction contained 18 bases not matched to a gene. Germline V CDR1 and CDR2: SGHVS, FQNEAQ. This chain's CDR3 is CASSRSLAGAQIPQYF. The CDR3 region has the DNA TGTGCCAGCAGCCGCTCGTTAGCGGGAGCACAGATACCTCAGTATTTT.

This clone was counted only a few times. CDR3 DNA sequence: TGCAGCGTTGATGACGACAGCGTGGAAGCTTTCTTT. Translation gives CSVDDDSVEAFF. The chain has TRBV29-1 and TRBJ1-1; maybe TRBD1 (5 bases). The CDR3 runs to 12 residues. V was trimmed by 3 bases and J by 8 bases, leaving 13 bases between them. The germline V gene has CDR1 SQVTM and CDR2 ANQGSEA.

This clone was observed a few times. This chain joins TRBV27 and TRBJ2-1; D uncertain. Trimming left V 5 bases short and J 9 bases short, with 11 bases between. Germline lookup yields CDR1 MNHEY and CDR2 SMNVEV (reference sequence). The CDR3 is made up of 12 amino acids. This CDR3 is CASSNQAIEQFF. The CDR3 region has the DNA TGTGCCAGCAGTAACCAGGCTATTGAGCAGTTCTTC.

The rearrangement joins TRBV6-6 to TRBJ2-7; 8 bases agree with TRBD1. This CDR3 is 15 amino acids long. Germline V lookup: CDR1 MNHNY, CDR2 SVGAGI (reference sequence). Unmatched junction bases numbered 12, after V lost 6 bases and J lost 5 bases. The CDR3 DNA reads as TGTGCCAGCAGAGACACAGGGGGAAGCATCCACGAGCAGTACTTC. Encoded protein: CASRDTGGSIHEQYF.

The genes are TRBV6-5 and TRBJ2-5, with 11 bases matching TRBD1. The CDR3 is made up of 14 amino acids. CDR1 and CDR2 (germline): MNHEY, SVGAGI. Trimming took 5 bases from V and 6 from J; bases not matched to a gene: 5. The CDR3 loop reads CASSRDRGTKTQYF. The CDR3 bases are TGTGCCAGCAGTCGGGACAGGGGGACGAAGACCCAGTACTTC.

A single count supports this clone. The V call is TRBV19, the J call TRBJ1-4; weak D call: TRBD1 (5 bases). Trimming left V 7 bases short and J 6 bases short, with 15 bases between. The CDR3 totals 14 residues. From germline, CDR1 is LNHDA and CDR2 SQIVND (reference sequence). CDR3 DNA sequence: TGTGCCAGTATCCCTCGGGTAGGGGATGAAAAACTGTTTTTT. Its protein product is CASIPRVGDEKLFF.

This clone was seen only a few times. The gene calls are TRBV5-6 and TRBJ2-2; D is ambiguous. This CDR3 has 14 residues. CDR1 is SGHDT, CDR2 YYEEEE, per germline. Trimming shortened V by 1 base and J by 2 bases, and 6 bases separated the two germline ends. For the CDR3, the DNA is TGTGCCAGCAGCTTGCTCTCCAACACCGGGGAGCTGTTTTTT. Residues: CASSLLSNTGELFF.

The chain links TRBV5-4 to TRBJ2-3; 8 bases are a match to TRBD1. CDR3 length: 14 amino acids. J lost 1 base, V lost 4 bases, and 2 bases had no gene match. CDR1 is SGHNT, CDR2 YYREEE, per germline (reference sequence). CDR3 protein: CASSMGQGTDTQYF. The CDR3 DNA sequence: TGTGCCAGCAGCATGGGACAGGGCACAGATACGCAGTATTTT. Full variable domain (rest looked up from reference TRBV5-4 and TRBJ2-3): ETGVTQSPTHLIKTRGQQVTLRCSSQSGHNTVSWYQQALGQGPQFIFQYYREEENGRGNFPPRFSGLQFPNYSSELNVNALELDDSALYLCASSMGQGTDTQYFGPGTRLTVL.

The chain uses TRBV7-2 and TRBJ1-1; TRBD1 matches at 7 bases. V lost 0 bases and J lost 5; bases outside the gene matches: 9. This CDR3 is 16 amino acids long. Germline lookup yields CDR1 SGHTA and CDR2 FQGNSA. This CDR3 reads CASSLARLGGWTEAFF. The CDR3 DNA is TGTGCCAGCAGCTTAGCCCGTCTAGGGGGCTGGACTGAAGCTTTCTTT.

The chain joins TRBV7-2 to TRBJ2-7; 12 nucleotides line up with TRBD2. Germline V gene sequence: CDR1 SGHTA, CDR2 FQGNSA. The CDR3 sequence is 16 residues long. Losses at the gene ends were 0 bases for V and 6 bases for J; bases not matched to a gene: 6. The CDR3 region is CASSLAELAGGAEQYF. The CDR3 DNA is TGTGCCAGCAGCTTAGCTGAACTAGCGGGAGGCGCCGAGCAGTACTTC.

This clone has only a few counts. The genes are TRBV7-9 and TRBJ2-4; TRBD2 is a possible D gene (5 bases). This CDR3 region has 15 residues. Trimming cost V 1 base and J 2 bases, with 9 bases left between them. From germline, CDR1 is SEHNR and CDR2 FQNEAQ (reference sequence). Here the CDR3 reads CASSLVPGTKNIQYF. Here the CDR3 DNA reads TGTGCCAGCAGCTTAGTCCCGGGGACCAAAAACATTCAGTACTTC.

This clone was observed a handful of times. The CDR3 DNA sequence: TGCAGCGTTGAAGGTGAAGGGGGACGCTACAATGAGCAGTTCTTC. Translating gives CSVEGEGGRYNEQFF. J is TRBJ2-1 and V is TRBV29-1, with D perhaps TRBD1 (6 bases). Germline V gene lookup returns CDR1 SQVTM and CDR2 ANQGSEA. Trimming took 1 base from V and 3 from J, leaving 13 bases between them. The CDR3 has 15 residues.